Included here is one TCR beta chain sequence, with context. What it binds is not known. This sample is drawn from a study of cytomegalovirus exposure and HLA in healthy donors. Across the whole study: Earlier work reported approximately 110 million unique TCR beta sequences from about 200 million T cells.

The PCR employed 60 Vbeta primers together with 13 Jbeta primers. Measured with immunoSEQ multiplex PCR; TCRdb has only the in-frame clones, and not every one. The sample has 100,000 or so clones; approximately 77% are singletons. Whole-study results and caveats: In a later analysis, TCR association rates varied by HLA locus: DRB1 most, HLA-C fewest. Reports described diagnosis of cytomegalovirus status by the classifier as highly specific and sensitive.

The sequencing sample was made of PBMCs. The receptor comes from a male donor in good health and CMV-seropositive.

CDR3 in amino acids: CAISAGLAGVGDTQYF. The CDR3 coding sequence is TGTGCCATCAGTGCGGGACTAGCGGGAGTTGGAGATACGCAGTATTTT. V and J are TRBV10-3 and TRBJ2-3; 14 positions agree with TRBD2. The CDR3 has 16 residues. Germline trimming cut 4 bases from V and 5 bases from J; bases unmatched to any gene: 5. Germline V CDR1 and CDR2: ENHRY, SYGVKD.